These 25 T cell receptor beta chains share one sample of origin, sequenced in a study of cytomegalovirus exposure and HLA in healthy donors. The PCR ran on 60 Vbeta and 13 Jbeta primers. Libraries were prepared by immunoSEQ multiplex PCR; TCRdb keeps only in-frame clonotypes and omits some of them. Of about 180,000 clones detected, around 79% appear once; the ten largest clones hold around 0.69%. The specimen was PBMCs. These receptors came from a woman aged 35 to 49 in good health and CMV-seronegative.

CDR3 DNA: TGTGCCTGGAGTGAAACAGACGAGCAGTACTTC. It codes for CAWSETDEQYF. J is TRBJ2-7 and V is TRBV30; D remains unclear. The CDR3 sequence is 11 residues long. Germline CDR1 and CDR2: GTSNPN and SVGIG (reference sequence). V lost 1 base and J 5 bases, leaving 6 bases between the germline ends.

The chain uses TRBV6-5 and TRBJ1-2, with D perhaps matching TRBD1 (6 bases). Germline CDR1 reads MNHEY; CDR2 reads SVGAGI. The CDR3 is made up of 13 amino acids. Trimming cost V 10 bases and J 6 bases, with 18 bases left between them. The DNA of the CDR3 is TGTGCCACCAAGTCGAACAGGGTCGATGGCTACACCTTC. It is translated as CATKSNRVDGYTF.

This clone appeared a single time. V is TRBV7-9 and J is TRBJ1-4; tentative D call: TRBD1 (6 bases). This CDR3 contains 16 residues. The V gene lost 4 bases and the J gene lost 7 bases, with 19 bases spanning the gap. The V gene's germline CDR1 is SEHNR and CDR2 FQNEAQ (reference sequence). CDR3 sequence (DNA): TGTGCCAGCAGCTCCAGTGGACAGATACATATTGAAAAACTGTTTTTT. It is translated as CASSSSGQIHIEKLFF.

The V call is TRBV25-1, the J call TRBJ2-7; D call uncertain. The CDR3 spans 10 residues. The germline V gene encodes CDR1 MGHDK and CDR2 SYGVNS. V was shortened by 5 bases and J by 4 bases, with 3 bases between the two germline ends. The CDR3 nucleotides are TGTGCCAGCAGTCGGTACGAGCAGTACTTC. This codes for CASSRYEQYF.

In this sample, this clone turned up once. This sequence joins TRBV9 and TRBJ1-3; D gene unclear. The V end was cut by 0 bases, the J end by 0 bases, with 10 bases between. The CDR3 has 16 amino acids. Germline V gene data show CDR1 as SGDLS and CDR2 as YYNGEE. This CDR3 reads CASSVAVGGSGNTIYF. The CDR3 DNA is TGTGCCAGCAGCGTAGCTGTCGGAGGCTCTGGAAACACCATATATTTT.

This clone was observed a few times. The same CDR3 also results from other DNA sequences found in this sample. V and J are TRBV7-9 and TRBJ1-1; TRBD1 is a possible D gene (6 bases). The germline CDR1 and CDR2 sequences are SEHNR and FQNEAQ (reference sequence). The CDR3 spans 14 residues. The V end lost 1 base, the J end lost 4 bases, and 10 bases lay between the germline ends. DNA of the CDR3: TGTGCCAGCAGCTTAGGGGGGCGGAGCACTGAAGCTTTCTTT. Residues: CASSLGGRSTEAFF.

This chain connects TRBV13 to TRBJ1-2; D not resolved. The V end lost 2 bases, the J end lost 4 bases, and 11 bases lay between the germline ends. The germline V gene has CDR1 PRHDT and CDR2 FYEKMQ (reference sequence). This CDR3 region has 14 residues. CDR3 amino acids: CASSLISGSYGYTF. CDR3 sequence (DNA): TGTGCCAGCAGCTTAATTTCAGGTTCCTATGGCTACACCTTC.

V is TRBV7-3 and J is TRBJ2-7, with TRBD2 identical over 14 bases. Trimming at V came to 5 bases and at J to 3 bases, leaving 18 bases not matched to a gene. Germline V gives CDR1 SGHTA, CDR2 FQGTGA. The CDR3 spans 20 residues. The CDR3 region has the DNA TGTGCCAGCAGCCCCCGGGACGTGGGGCGGGGACTAGCGGGAGTCTACGAGCAGTACTTC. This codes for CASSPRDVGRGLAGVYEQYF. Combining the CDR3 with reference TRBV7-3 and TRBJ2-7 gives the whole variable domain GAGVSQTPSNKVTEKGKYVELRCDPISGHTALYWYRQSLGQGPEFLIYFQGTGAADDSGLPNDRFFAVRPEGSVSTLKIQRTERGDSAVYLCASSPRDVGRGLAGVYEQYFGPGTRLTVT.

This clone has only one observation. This rearrangement joins TRBV9 to TRBJ2-2; 7 bases are shared with TRBD1. The CDR3 runs to 14 residues. Trimming at V came to 6 bases and at J to 1 base, leaving 3 bases not matched to a gene. CDR1 is SGDLS and CDR2 is YYNGEE in the germline V gene. CDR3 in amino acids: CASTRTGNTGELFF. Written as DNA, the CDR3 is TGTGCCAGCACCCGGACAGGGAACACCGGGGAGCTGTTTTTT.

The chain couples TRBV28 to TRBJ2-1; D might be TRBD1 (6 bases). Germline values: CDR1 MDHEN, CDR2 SYDVKM. The CDR3 consists of 13 residues. Trimming left V 5 bases short and J 9 bases short, with 14 bases between. DNA of the CDR3: TGTGCCAGCAGTCCACAGGGCAGGGGTGAGCAGTTCTTC. The encoded protein is CASSPQGRGEQFF.

This clone has more than one count but fewer than ten. The chain couples TRBV6-6 to TRBJ1-2, with a weak D call TRBD1 (6 bases). The CDR3 length is 13 residues. V lost 5 bases and J lost 3, with 10 bases in between. Germline V gives CDR1 MNHNY, CDR2 SVGAGI (reference sequence). In DNA form, the CDR3 reads TGTGCCAGCAGTGGGCGACAGGACTATGGCTACACCTTC. Amino acids: CASSGRQDYGYTF.

V gene TRBV21-1 combines with J gene TRBJ2-7; TRBD2 is the table's D call, not checked against the DNA. TRBV21-1 constitutes a pseudogene. CDR3 length: 17 amino acids. The chain's CDR3 is CASSFPKRISVSYEQYF. The CDR3 nucleotides read TGTGCCAGCAGCTTTCCAAAGCGTATCAGCGTCTCCTACGAGCAGTACTTC.

The chain has TRBV27 and TRBJ2-7, with D tentatively TRBD2 (7 bases). The CDR3 spans 16 residues. The ends were cut back, 6 bases at V and 3 bases at J, with 21 bases in the middle. Germline loops: CDR1 MNHEY, CDR2 SMNVEV (reference sequence). In nucleotides, the CDR3 is TGTGCCAGCAGCCCTATCGGGGGGCTAACACTCTACGAGCAGTACTTC. It codes for CASSPIGGLTLYEQYF.

The chain links TRBV29-1 to TRBJ1-1, with D maybe TRBD1 (5 bases). V was pared by 2 bases and J by 1 base, with 11 bases between. CDR1 SQVTM and CDR2 ANQGSEA come from the germline V gene. The CDR3 runs 14 residues. The CDR3 DNA reads TGCAGCGTTGAAAGGGCAGGGTCGAACACTGAAGCTTTCTTT. It translates to CSVERAGSNTEAFF.

The sample holds a few counts of this clone. The V and J genes are TRBV21-1 and TRBJ2-7; the table's D call TRBD2 went unverified against the DNA. TRBV21-1 is a recognized pseudogene. There are 15 residues in the CDR3. The CDR3 loop reads CASSKLSGPAYEQYF. Here the CDR3 DNA reads TGTGCCAGCAGCAAGCTGAGCGGCCCTGCCTACGAGCAGTACTTC.

The chain has TRBV5-1 and TRBJ2-7; D possibly corresponds to TRBD1 (5 bases). Germline CDR1 is SGHRS and CDR2 is YFSETQ. V shed 5 bases and J shed 3 bases, with 24 bases lying between them. This CDR3 is built from 17 residues. In nucleotides, the CDR3 is TGCGCCAGCAGTTTTGCCCCCGGAGACAGAACCTACTACGAGCAGTACTTC. Its protein product is CASSFAPGDRTYYEQYF.

Comments on this clone: The junction differs from germline at one of its ends, possibly a read error. The chain couples TRBV7-9 to TRBJ2-7, with D possibly matching TRBD1 (6 bases). Germline V gene sequence: CDR1 SEHNR, CDR2 FQNEAQ (reference sequence). The length of the CDR3 is 14 residues. The CDR3 bases are TGTTCCAGCAGCTTAGACAGGTTCTCCTACGAGCAGTACTTC. Translation gives CSSSLDRFSYEQYF.

The CDR3 loop reads CASSQEPWTGKLNNEQFF. CDR3 in DNA: TGCGCCAGCAGCCAAGAACCCTGGACAGGCAAACTAAACAATGAGCAGTTCTTC. V gene TRBV4-1 combines with J gene TRBJ2-1; 7 nucleotides match TRBD1. With V trimmed by 0 bases and J by 5 bases, 13 bases remained unmatched. The germline CDR1 and CDR2 sequences are MGHRA and YSYEKL. This CDR3 spans 18 amino acids.

The rearrangement links TRBV5-6 to TRBJ2-1, with 7 bases identical to TRBD2. Unmatched junction bases numbered 9, after V lost 4 bases and J lost 2 bases. CDR1 is SGHDT and CDR2 is YYEEEE in the germline V gene. The CDR3 extends over 16 amino acids. CDR3 bases: TGTGCCAGCAGCCCCGGACCTAGCGGAGCCTACAATGAGCAGTTCTTC. Protein: CASSPGPSGAYNEQFF.

This chain uses TRBV7-8 with TRBJ2-1; a possible D gene is TRBD1 (5 bases). V gave up 5 bases and J gave up 0 bases, with 17 bases separating them. This CDR3 has 17 amino acids. Per germline, CDR1 SGHVS and CDR2 FQNEAQ. This CDR3 is CASSDSEGLSSYNEQFF. The CDR3 coding sequence is TGTGCCAGCAGCGACAGTGAAGGGCTTAGCTCCTACAATGAGCAGTTCTTC.

This clone has a single count. The chain carries TRBV7-3 and TRBJ2-6; 11 bases are shared with TRBD1. J was trimmed by 4 bases and V by 1 base; bases with no gene match: 3. This CDR3 is built from 17 residues. Per germline, CDR1 SGHTA and CDR2 FQGTGA. CDR3 region: CASSLMDRGQGANVLTF. CDR3 bases: TGTGCCAGCAGCTTAATGGACAGGGGGCAGGGGGCCAACGTCCTGACTTTC. Drawing the rest from reference TRBV7-3 and TRBJ2-6, the complete variable domain is GAGVSQTPSNKVTEKGKYVELRCDPISGHTALYWYRQSLGQGPEFLIYFQGTGAADDSGLPNDRFFAVRPEGSVSTLKIQRTERGDSAVYLCASSLMDRGQGANVLTFGAGSRLTVL.

The chain employs TRBV2 and TRBJ2-7; 7 nucleotides agree with TRBD1. Germline V gene data show CDR1 as SNHLY and CDR2 as FYNNEI. This CDR3 is built from 15 residues. J gave up 0 bases and V 6 bases, and 8 bases lay outside the gene matches. CDR3 in amino acids: CASRRGTVSSYEQYF. CDR3 nucleotide sequence: TGTGCCAGCAGAAGGGGGACAGTTAGCTCCTACGAGCAGTACTTC.

This clone was detected only a few times. This chain connects TRBV5-6 to TRBJ1-4; D is uncertain. Trimming removed 0 bases from V and 0 bases from J, with 15 bases in between. Germline CDR1 reads SGHDT; CDR2 reads YYEEEE. The CDR3 is 18 amino acids. For the CDR3, the DNA is TGTGCCAGCAGCTTGGAGGCCGGAGGTTTGTCAACTAATGAAAAACTGTTTTTT. Translated: CASSLEAGGLSTNEKLFF.

The V and J genes are TRBV7-2 and TRBJ2-1, with 10 nucleotides matching TRBD2. CDR1 SGHTA and CDR2 FQGNSA come from the germline V gene. The CDR3 covers 16 residues. V gave up 2 bases and J gave up 3 bases; unmatched junction bases: 4. DNA of the CDR3: TGTGCCAGCAGCTTAATAGGGACTAGCGTCTACAATGAGCAGTTCTTC. This translates into CASSLIGTSVYNEQFF.

This chain connects TRBV4-1 to TRBJ2-1, with TRBD2 as a possible D gene (6 bases). The CDR3 sequence is 12 residues long. Germline CDR1 reads MGHRA; CDR2 reads YSYEKL. The V end was cut by 4 bases, the J end by 10 bases, with 11 bases between. The CDR3, as DNA: TGCGCCAGCAGCCCCCCCGGGGGAGAGCAGTTCTTC. Its translation is CASSPPGGEQFF.